This T cell receptor (beta chain) was obtained from a study of blood T cell repertoires in COVID-19. Background on the study: T cells, B-cell-depleted T cells, or PBMCs provided the cDNA or gDNA that served as material.

TCRdb's table, derived via immunoSEQ multiplex PCR, lists solely in-frame clones and lacks some. Among under 400,000 clones listed, 90% were seen once. CDR1 is LGHDT, CDR2 YNNKEL, per germline (reference sequence). With 0 bases removed from V and 0 bases from J, the gap between germline ends came to 3 bases. The CDR3 is 15 residues long. As for this clone: This same CDR3 is encoded by further DNA sequences in the sample.

This receptor was taken from a woman in her 30s with COVID-19, enrolled during active disease. Material: peripheral blood. The chain joins TRBV3-1 (or the pseudogene TRBV3-2) to TRBJ2-6; D unclear. The CDR3: CASSQDSSGANVLTF. The CDR3 DNA reads as TGTGCCAGCAGCCAAGATAGCTCTGGGGCCAACGTCCTGACTTTC.